A selection of T cell receptor beta chains follows, all from one sample in a study of blood T cell repertoires in COVID-19. Assay used: immunoSEQ multiplex PCR; TCRdb lists only in-frame clones, some missing. The sample lists 85,000 to 100,000 clones; around three quarters were seen once. The sample consisted of peripheral blood. The receptors derive from a man aged 50 to 60 who had recovered from COVID-19. The CDR3 runs from the conserved cysteine through the conserved F or W. D genes are given only for firm matches. Rows give clone size only sometimes, using once, few, many, or a class for an expanded clone.

v_call	clone_size	j_call	d_call	cdr3_nt	cdr3_aa
TRBV30	once	TRBJ2-7	NA	TGTGCCTGGACCCGGGGCGGGGGAAGGGGGAACGAGCAGTACTTC	CAWTRGGGRGNEQYF
TRBV28	NA	TRBJ2-3	TRBD2	TGTGCCAGCTCCCAGACTAGCGGGATCCGATCTAGCACAGATACGCAGTATTTT	CASSQTSGIRSSTDTQYF
TRBV4-2	NA	TRBJ2-2	TRBD2	TGTGCCAGCAGCCCTCGGACTAGGCGAAACACCGGGGAGCTGTTTTTT	CASSPRTRRNTGELFF
TRBV24-1	NA	TRBJ1-1	TRBD1	TGTGCCACCAGTAGACAGGGTTTCACTGAAGCTTTCTTT	CATSRQGFTEAFF
TRBV7-9	NA	TRBJ1-2	NA	TGTGCCAGCAGCTTGAAGGTGGGGGCAGGGTATGGCTACACCTTC	CASSLKVGAGYGYTF
TRBV27	NA	TRBJ1-6	NA	TGTGCCAGCAGTTTCAACCCCAGGGGATCGGGTTCACCCCTCCACTTT	CASSFNPRGSGSPLHF
TRBV7-9	many	TRBJ2-5	NA	TGTGCCAGCAGCTTAGTACAGGCGCAAGAGACCCAGTACTTC	CASSLVQAQETQYF
TRBV5-1	NA	TRBJ1-2	NA	TGCGCCAGCAGCTTGGATCGGGGTAACTATGGCTACACCTTC	CASSLDRGNYGYTF
TRBV9	NA	TRBJ1-4	NA	TGTGCCAGCAGCGAGGGAACCGAGGGAAAACTGTTTTTT	CASSEGTEGKLFF
TRBV27	NA	TRBJ1-1	NA	TGTGCCAGCAGTATGGGAGAGTACACTGAAGCTTTCTTT	CASSMGEYTEAFF
TRBV20-1	NA	TRBJ1-1	NA	TGCAGTGCTAGTGGAGGGTTACAGAACACTGAAGCTTTCTTT	CSASGGLQNTEAFF
TRBV11-2	NA	TRBJ2-5	NA	TGTGCCAGCAGCTTAGATGTTGTAGGGGCCCGAGAGACCCAGTACTTC	CASSLDVVGARETQYF
TRBV20-1	NA	TRBJ2-7	NA	TGCAGTGCTAGTTCCGGCGAGGGATCCTACGAGCAGTACTTC	CSASSGEGSYEQYF
TRBV19	NA	TRBJ1-5	TRBD1	TGTGCCAGTAGTCTGGGGACAGGGGCGGGTCAGCCCCAGCATTTT	CASSLGTGAGQPQHF
TRBV28	NA	TRBJ1-5	NA	TGTGCCAGCAGTTTACTGGGAGCTCAGCCCCAGCATTTT	CASSLLGAQPQHF
TRBV27	NA	TRBJ1-2	TRBD1	TGTGCCAGCAGTCCGGGACGGACCAGGGCAGGGGGCTATGGCTACACCTTC	CASSPGRTRAGGYGYTF
TRBV5-1	NA	TRBJ2-2	NA	TGCGCCAGCAGCTTGCTTGCGAACACCGGGGAGCTGTTTTTT	CASSLLANTGELFF
TRBV18	NA	TRBJ1-6	NA	TGTGCCAGCTCACCACAGGGGTTTGAGGATTCACCCCTCCACTTT	CASSPQGFEDSPLHF
TRBV11-2	NA	TRBJ2-4	NA	TGTGCCAGCAGCCCAGGTTACCAAAACATTCAGTACTTC	CASSPGYQNIQYF
TRBV12-3/TRBV12-4	NA	TRBJ2-2	NA	TGTGCCAGCAGTCCCTACACCGGGGAGCTGTTTTTT	CASSPYTGELFF
TRBV5-4	NA	TRBJ2-3	NA	TGTGCCAGCAGCGCTGCGGGATCCCTCACAGATACGCAGTATTTT	CASSAAGSLTDTQYF
TRBV27	NA	TRBJ2-2	TRBD2	TGTGCCAGCAGTCCTCTAGCGGGAGGCGGGGAGCTGTTTTTT	CASSPLAGGGELFF
TRBV18	NA	TRBJ1-3	NA	TGTGCCAGCTCACCGATGAGAGACTCTGGAAACACCATATATTTT	CASSPMRDSGNTIYF
TRBV5-1	NA	TRBJ2-1	TRBD2	TGCGCCAGCAGCGGGGTGGGGACTAGCGGATACAATGAGCAGTTCTTC	CASSGVGTSGYNEQFF
TRBV28	NA	TRBJ2-7	TRBD2	TGTGCCAGCAGTCAAGCGGGAGAACGGGACGAGCAGTACTTC	CASSQAGERDEQYF
TRBV4-1	NA	TRBJ1-3	NA	TGCGCCAGCAGCCAGGACTCGGTGGGGATCGGAAACACCATATATTTT	CASSQDSVGIGNTIYF
TRBV9	NA	TRBJ1-2	TRBD1	TGTGCCAGCAGCGCCGGGACAGTTAACTATGGCTACACCTTC	CASSAGTVNYGYTF
TRBV28	NA	TRBJ1-2	TRBD1	TGTGCCAGCGGGACAGTGTACTATGGCTACACCTTC	CASGTVYYGYTF
TRBV27	NA	TRBJ1-4	NA	TGTGCCAGCAGTTTAGCGGTCCGGAGGGAAAAACTGTTTTTT	CASSLAVRREKLFF
TRBV9	NA	TRBJ2-1	NA	TGTGCCAGCAGCGTAGGAACTAGCCCACTCTACAATGAGCAGTTCTTC	CASSVGTSPLYNEQFF
TRBV25-1	NA	TRBJ1-6	NA	TGTGCCAGCAGTGAATATCGGGATAATTCACCCCTCCACTTT	CASSEYRDNSPLHF
TRBV3-1/TRBV3-2	NA	TRBJ2-1	TRBD2	TGTGCCAGCAGCCAACAGACTAGCGGGGGCTACAATGAGCAGTTCTTC	CASSQQTSGGYNEQFF
TRBV9	NA	TRBJ1-1	NA	TGTGCCAGCAGCGTAGCTGACAAAAAGAACACTGAAGCTTTCTTT	CASSVADKKNTEAFF
TRBV25-1	NA	TRBJ2-1	TRBD1	TGTGCCAGCAGTGAATATCGGGGGACAGGGTTCGATGAGCAGTTCTTC	CASSEYRGTGFDEQFF
TRBV24-1	NA	TRBJ2-3	TRBD2	TGTGCCACCAGTGAGCGGACTAGCGGGGGAGATACGCAGTATTTT	CATSERTSGGDTQYF
TRBV18	NA	TRBJ1-5	NA	TGTGCCAGCTCACCACAGGGACAACTTAACAATCAGCCCCAGCATTTT	CASSPQGQLNNQPQHF
TRBV12-3/TRBV12-4	once	TRBJ2-7	NA	TGTGCCAGCGGGACTTTCGAGCAGTACTTC	CASGTFEQYF
TRBV2	once	TRBJ1-1	TRBD1	TGTGCCAGCAGAGGACAGGGGAGGAACACTGAAGCTTTCTTT	CASRGQGRNTEAFF
TRBV5-5	NA	TRBJ2-2	NA	TGTGCCAGCAGCGCCGGGGGTTGGTACACCGGGGAGCTGTTTTTT	CASSAGGWYTGELFF
TRBV12-5	many	TRBJ2-7	TRBD2	TGTGCTAGTGGTAACCCTCAGCGGGGGCGCTCCTACGAGCAGTACTTC	CASGNPQRGRSYEQYF